The rows below give T cell receptor beta chains drawn from one sample of a study of cytomegalovirus exposure and HLA in healthy donors. Sequencing used immunoSEQ multiplex PCR; TCRdb keeps in-frame clones, though not all of them. The table has fewer than 200,000 clones, roughly 87% seen once; the top ten hold less than 0.3%. Sequenced input: PBMCs. The receptors were sampled from a girl under three years old in good health and CMV-seronegative. CDR3s leave out the opening cysteine and the closing phenylalanine or tryptophan. Clone size is not always given. Where it is, it says once, few, many or a class for expanded clones.

j_call v_call clone_size cdr3_aa
TRBJ1-6 TRBV6-4 NA ASNQQGVAYYNSPLH
TRBJ2-1 TRBV21-1 NA ASSKDKELSNEQF
TRBJ2-1 TRBV11-2 NA ASSFSRKPIASATNEQF
TRBJ1-3 TRBV2 NA AGGGAGNTIY
TRBJ2-1 TRBV2 NA ASSDRAPYNEQF
TRBJ2-7 TRBV27 NA ASSLVAGDEQY
TRBJ2-1 TRBV10-3 NA AIRSSGAYNEQF
TRBJ1-2 TRBV6-5 NA ASSSPFQGPHGYT
TRBJ2-3 TRBV5-4 once ASSLVQSTDTQY
TRBJ2-2 TRBV4-2 NA ASSQGTTASGRRGELF
TRBJ2-3 TRBV6-6 NA ASSYGTGALTQY
TRBJ2-1 TRBV19 NA ASRPWSFPGLAGENEQF
TRBJ1-2 TRBV11-2 NA ASSPSRVPYGYT
TRBJ2-3 TRBV9 NA ASSPQGSQGLYGTQY
TRBJ2-3 TRBV11-2 NA ASSHLAGLDTDTQY
TRBJ2-7 TRBV27 NA ASGPGAGGGYEQY
TRBJ2-5 TRBV30 NA AWSANWGLAGVKEQY
NA TRBV27 NA ASSLQGLAGFEQY
TRBJ1-6 TRBV27 NA ASSFFGARGSPLH
TRBJ2-5 TRBV15 NA ATSMERGTQETQY
TRBJ1-1 TRBV29-1 NA SVERRVNTEAF
TRBJ1-2 TRBV9 NA ASSGDGQNYGYT
TRBJ2-1 TRBV2 NA ASSLELVANEQF
TRBJ2-2 TRBV6-6 NA ASSYIGGRLSGELF
TRBJ1-2 TRBV9 NA ASSVGDTNYGYT
TRBJ1-1 TRBV30 NA AWNGGRTNMNTEAF
TRBJ1-3 TRBV18 NA ASSRLLSSGNTIY
TRBJ2-1 TRBV2 NA ASPGTGGGFGNHNEQF
TRBJ1-1 TRBV12-5 NA ASGVGTVEAF
TRBJ2-3 TRBV6-6 NA ASSYSAGTGTDTQY
TRBJ1-1 TRBV6-6 NA ASSYLRGQYTEAF
TRBJ1-5 TRBV2 NA ASSEARFGGKQPQH
TRBJ2-7 TRBV5-3 NA ARSCDRDGEQY
TRBJ2-1 TRBV4-1 few ASSDAGLTYNEQF
TRBJ1-2 TRBV27 NA ASMKTGSPYGYT
TRBJ1-6 TRBV6-5 NA ASSPTGVGRPLH
TRBJ1-1 TRBV5-1 once ASSLQGTEAF
TRBJ2-5 TRBV19 NA ASSPRSSGRKETQY
TRBJ1-1 TRBV7-9 NA ASSFEQGMNTEAF
TRBJ2-7 TRBV7-2 NA ASSLGLDAYEQY
TRBJ2-7 TRBV5-1 NA ASSATGTSGISYEQY
TRBJ2-5 TRBV5-4 NA ASSWWGTSGAETQY
TRBJ2-1 TRBV29-1 NA SVGQGAYNEQF
TRBJ2-1 TRBV23-1 NA ASSQSRGLVSHEQF
TRBJ2-1 TRBV5-1 NA ASSLRSQGAFNEQF
TRBJ2-7 TRBV5-1 NA ASSSSGTGPYEQY
TRBJ2-1 TRBV13 few ASSSWTSGNLRENEQF
TRBJ1-2 TRBV4-1 NA ASSQIRGTGDYYGYT
TRBJ2-7 TRBV18 NA ASSPPGRGSEQY
TRBJ1-1 TRBV5-1 NA ASSRDRTNTEAF
TRBJ2-7 TRBV11-2 few ASSSPFNGPPYEQY
TRBJ2-1 TRBV15 NA ASAWGQGPYNEQF